The present T cell receptor (beta chain) was sequenced within a study of identical twins. TCRdb ran MiXCR on the 5' RACE reads and lists one entry per CDR3 protein. The profile covers a few hundred thousand distinct CDR3 sequences, with around 15% appearing a single time and nearly 0.45% taken by the ten largest. V shed 6 bases and J shed 0 bases, with 10 bases lying between them. The CDR3 is 14 residues long. Germline values: CDR1 SNHLY, CDR2 FYNNEI. The sample also formed part of further work on yellow fever vaccine responses in identical twins.

The sequence derives from a woman between 18 and 30 years old in good health. The chain has TRBV2 and TRBJ2-3; D is undetermined. Sequenced: CD4+ T cells sorted from blood. CDR3 loop: CASRNTLSTDTQYF. The CDR3 DNA reads as TGTGCCAGCAGGAATACTTTGAGCACAGATACGCAGTATTTT.